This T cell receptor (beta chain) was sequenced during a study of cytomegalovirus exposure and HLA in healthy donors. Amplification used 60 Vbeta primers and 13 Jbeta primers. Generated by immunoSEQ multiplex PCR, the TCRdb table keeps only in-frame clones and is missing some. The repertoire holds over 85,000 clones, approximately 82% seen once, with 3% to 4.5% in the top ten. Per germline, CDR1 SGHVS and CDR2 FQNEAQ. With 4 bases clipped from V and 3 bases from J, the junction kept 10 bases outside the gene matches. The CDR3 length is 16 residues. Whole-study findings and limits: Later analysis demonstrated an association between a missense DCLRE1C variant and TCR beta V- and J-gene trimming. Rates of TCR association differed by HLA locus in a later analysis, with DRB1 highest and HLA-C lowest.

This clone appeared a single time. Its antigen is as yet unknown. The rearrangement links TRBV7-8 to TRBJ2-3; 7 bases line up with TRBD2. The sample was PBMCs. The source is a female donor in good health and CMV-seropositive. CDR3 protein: CASSSVVGGETDTQYF. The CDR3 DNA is TGTGCCAGCAGCTCTGTAGTGGGGGGGGAAACAGATACGCAGTATTTT.